A selection of T cell receptor beta chains follows, all from one sample in a study of human T cells and chemical hapten exposure. TCRdb fed the RACE reads into MiXCR, producing one record per CDR3 protein. This table holds 70,000 or so distinct CDR3 sequences, around 10% found once. Sequencing used whole blood, obtained in connection with sensitization to the hapten diphenylcyclopropenone (DPC). The source of these receptors is a woman aged 45-65 years with alopecia areata. Some clones in this sample may be carry-over from other donors' samples. Both conserved end residues are part of each CDR3. Each record gives: CDR3 length, J gene, V gene, CDR3 protein.

14 | TRBJ2-2 | TRBV6-5 | CASRRGRTPGELFF
14 | TRBJ2-4 | TRBV5-5 | CASSLDYPRNIQYF
15 | TRBJ2-7 | TRBV28 | CASIPRVGSSDEQYF
16 | TRBJ1-1 | TRBV6-6 | CASSYPTAGKGTEAFF
15 | TRBJ2-3 | TRBV7-8 | CASSQTSGRMYTQYF
15 | TRBJ1-1 | TRBV29-1 | CSVWGAGSMNTEAFF
14 | TRBJ2-7 | TRBV20-1 | CSATRDREPYEQYF
14 | TRBJ1-4 | TRBV27 | CASSLYQGTEKLFF
12 | TRBJ1-2 | TRBV6-2/TRBV6-3 | CASAQGFDGYTF
14 | TRBJ1-4 | TRBV7-2 | CASSSTGGEEKLFF
14 | TRBJ2-2 | TRBV20-1 | CSARLDSLTGELFF
12 | TRBJ1-2 | TRBV15 | CATSLSGGGYTF
15 | TRBJ2-7 | TRBV28 | CASLSLPRGSDEQYF
16 | TRBJ2-5 | TRBV20-1 | CSARDPGLAVQETQYF
13 | TRBJ1-4 | TRBV12-3/TRBV12-4 | CATRKGANEKLFF
15 | TRBJ2-3 | TRBV6-5 | CASSYVASSTDTQYF
15 | TRBJ2-1 | TRBV7-9 | CASSLDPPGDNEQFF
13 | TRBJ1-2 | TRBV7-8 | CASSLSQFYGYTF